This T cell receptor (beta chain) is drawn from a study of blood T cell repertoires in COVID-19. Study overall: T cells, B-cell-depleted T cells, or PBMCs provided the cDNA or gDNA that served as material.

This clone has just a few counts. The germline CDR1 and CDR2 sequences are SGHRS and YFSETQ. This CDR3 is 15 amino acids long. With 4 bases clipped from V and 1 base from J, the junction kept 4 bases outside the gene matches. In the authors' methods: Estimates of nucleated cell counts were drawn from the amplification of reference gene primers. Method: immunoSEQ multiplex PCR; TCRdb's copy keeps in-frame clones and lacks some. The DNA was the basis for D and trimming; V, J and clone size are from that table. Altogether 64,000 or so clones are present, about 72% being singletons, with the ten largest covering around 12%.

The V and J genes are TRBV5-1 and TRBJ2-3, with 9 bases that match TRBD2. The sample was peripheral blood. The receptor was isolated from an elderly man with acute or convalescent COVID-19. The CDR3 is CASSNSGSGTDTQYF. Here the CDR3 DNA reads TGCGCCAGCAGCAATAGCGGGAGTGGCACAGATACGCAGTATTTT.